The text below deals with one T cell receptor (beta chain). The target antigen is unknown. The sample originates from a study of T cells in Graves' hyperthyroidism and ophthalmopathy. Amplified regions were TCR beta CDR3 sequences from RNA transcripts. Primed by the HTBI set, a first-round RT-PCR was run on the TCR CDR3. TCRdb re-analysed the multiplex PCR reads in MiXCR, keeping a single row per CDR3 protein. The top ten hold 34% of the sample, which has approximately 690,000 distinct CDR3 sequences, under 25% seen once. Broader study findings: Most expanded thyroid clonotypes above 0.001 recurred in blood.

The CDR3 totals 15 residues. The J segment lost 6 bases and the V segment lost 4 bases, leaving 5 bases of the junction unmatched. Germline V CDR1 and CDR2: MRHNA, SNTAGT. The chain links TRBV6-4 to TRBJ2-2; 10 bases align to TRBD1. Sequenced input: blood. The TCR comes from a man aged 25 to 45 with Graves' ophthalmopathy. CDR3 nucleotides: TGTGCCAGCAGTGTCGGGACAGGGGTTCCCGGGGAGCTGTTTTTT. Its translation is CASSVGTGVPGELFF.